These 18 T cell receptor beta chains were sequenced from one sample in a study of cytomegalovirus exposure and HLA in healthy donors. Primers for the PCR totalled 60 Vbeta and 13 Jbeta. TCRdb's table, derived via immunoSEQ multiplex PCR, lists solely in-frame clones and lacks some. The sample includes about 160,000 clones, 84% of them seen just once. The sample consisted of PBMCs. The receptors were gathered from a man between 18 and 35 years old in good health and CMV-seronegative.

The chain joins TRBV11-1 to TRBJ2-7, with 12 bases lining up with TRBD2. Germline assignment: CDR1 SGHAT and CDR2 FQDESV (reference sequence). With 5 bases clipped from V and 6 bases from J, the junction kept 11 bases outside the gene matches. The CDR3 sequence is 16 residues long. The CDR3 bases are TGTGCCAGCAGCCCACCCGGGGCTAGCGGGAGGGCCGAGCAGTACTTC. Translating it yields CASSPPGASGRAEQYF. The full variable domain, its missing parts supplied by reference TRBV11-1 and TRBJ2-7, is EAEVAQSPRYKITEKSQAVAFWCDPISGHATLYWYRQILGQGPELLVQFQDESVVDDSQLPKDRFSAERLKGVDSTLKIQPAELGDSAMYLCASSPPGASGRAEQYFGPGTRLTVT.

The table lists this clone with a few counts. The chain is built from TRBV7-8 and TRBJ2-6, with 9 bases that match TRBD2. CDR1 SGHVS and CDR2 FQNEAQ come from the germline V gene. V shed 1 base, J shed 1 base, and the junction held 2 bases outside the gene matches. CDR3 length: 17 residues. The CDR3 here is CASSLEAGGSGANVLTF. CDR3 sequence (DNA): TGTGCCAGCAGCTTAGAGGCGGGAGGGTCTGGGGCCAACGTCCTGACTTTC. Variable domain in full (rest from reference TRBV7-8 and TRBJ2-6): GAGVSQSPRYKVAKRGQDVALRCDPISGHVSLFWYQQALGQGPEFLTYFQNEAQLDKSGLPSDRFFAERPEGSVSTLKIQRTQQEDSAVYLCASSLEAGGSGANVLTFGAGSRLTVL.

The table lists this clone with a count of one. The J gene is TRBJ1-1, the V gene TRBV19, with 7 bases matching TRBD1. Per germline, CDR1 LNHDA and CDR2 SQIVND (reference sequence). The V segment lost 7 bases and the J segment 14 bases; nucleotides outside the gene matches: 10. This CDR3 is 11 amino acids long. This CDR3 is CASTLGTVDFF. CDR3 DNA: TGTGCCAGTACCCTCGGGACAGTTGACTTCTTT.

This chain joins TRBV30 and TRBJ2-7; 9 nucleotides agree with TRBD1. J gave up 7 bases and V 5 bases, and 12 bases lay outside the gene matches. The CDR3 loop spans 14 amino acids. The V gene's germline CDR1 is GTSNPN and CDR2 SVGIG (reference sequence). CDR3 coding DNA: TGTGCCTGGGCGGATTACAGGGGGCGAGGAGAGCAGTACTTC. Translated: CAWADYRGRGEQYF. Full variable domain (rest looked up from reference TRBV30 and TRBJ2-7): SQTIHQWPATLVQPVGSPLSLECTVEGTSNPNLYWYRQAAGRGLQLLFYSVGIGQISSEVPQNLSASRPQDRQFILSSKKLLLSDSGFYLCAWADYRGRGEQYFGPGTRLTVT.

This sequence joins TRBV18 and TRBJ2-1; 15 nucleotides agree with TRBD2. The V gene's germline CDR1 is KGHSH and CDR2 LQKENI. The CDR3 is 15 residues long. V lost 3 bases, J lost 8 bases, and 2 bases stayed unmatched. The CDR3 reads CASSPGLAGGDEQFF. CDR3 DNA sequence: TGTGCCAGCTCACCCGGACTAGCGGGAGGGGATGAGCAGTTCTTC.

This clone was detected only once. V gene TRBV13 combines with J gene TRBJ1-5; the match to TRBD1 covers 9 bases. V dropped 0 bases and J dropped 3; count of bases not matched to a gene: 3. Germline V gene data show CDR1 as PRHDT and CDR2 as FYEKMQ (reference sequence). The CDR3 runs to 16 residues. The CDR3 DNA is TGTGCCAGCAGCTTAGGACAGGGGGCTGACAATCAGCCCCAGCATTTT. It translates to CASSLGQGADNQPQHF.

This rearrangement joins TRBV7-6 to TRBJ1-2, with TRBD1 identical over 9 bases. CDR1 is SGHVS and CDR2 is FNYEAQ in the germline V gene. CDR3 size: 16 residues. After removal of 5 bases from V and 6 bases from J, the junction contained 13 bases not matched to a gene. The CDR3: CASSPVPGQGNNGYTF. CDR3 nucleotide sequence: TGTGCCAGCAGCCCCGTGCCGGGACAGGGTAATAATGGCTACACCTTC.

This clone was detected once. The chain couples TRBV10-2 to TRBJ2-2; D gene uncertain. The CDR3 has 15 amino acids. Germline V gives CDR1 WSHSY, CDR2 SAAADI. The V end was cut by 4 bases, the J end by 0 bases, with 9 bases between. Here the CDR3 DNA reads TGCGCCAGCAGTGTGGCAATTCCGAACACCGGGGAGCTGTTTTTT. Translating gives CASSVAIPNTGELFF.

The chain links TRBV5-1 to TRBJ1-2; perhaps TRBD1 as D (5 bases). The CDR3 contains 12 residues. CDR1 is SGHRS and CDR2 is YFSETQ in the germline V gene. V was shortened by 4 bases and J by 8 bases, with 12 bases between the two germline ends. The CDR3 sequence: CASSGGTAGYTF. The DNA of the CDR3 is TGCGCCAGCAGCGGAGGGACGGCAGGCTACACCTTC.

The genes are TRBV28 and TRBJ2-7; TRBD1 is a possible D gene (6 bases). The germline V and J ends were trimmed by 4 bases and 5 bases, with 15 bases remaining between them. CDR1 MDHEN and CDR2 SYDVKM come from the germline V gene. The CDR3 consists of 14 residues. The DNA of the CDR3 is TGTGCCAGCAGTTCCCAGGGGTTCGACCACGAGCAGTACTTC. Translated, it gives CASSSQGFDHEQYF. Together with reference TRBV28 and TRBJ2-7, the CDR3 gives the full variable domain: DVKVTQSSRYLVKRTGEKVFLECVQDMDHENMFWYRQDPGLGLRLIYFSYDVKMKEKGDIPEGYSVSREKKERFSLILESASTNQTSMYLCASSSQGFDHEQYFGPGTRLTVT.

The chain combines TRBV5-1 with TRBJ1-2; D perhaps matches TRBD1 (6 bases). V shed 3 bases and J shed 5 bases, with 8 bases lying between them. The CDR3 totals 12 residues. Germline CDR1 reads SGHRS; CDR2 reads YFSETQ. The CDR3 DNA reads as TGCGCCAGCAGCTCTACAGGGTATGGCTACACCTTC. This gives the protein CASSSTGYGYTF. Filled out from reference TRBV5-1 and TRBJ1-2, the complete variable domain reads KAGVTQTPRYLIKTRGQQVTLSCSPISGHRSVSWYQQTPGQGLQFLFEYFSETQRNKGNFPGRFSGRQFSNSRSEMNVSTLELGDSALYLCASSSTGYGYTFGSGTRLTVV.

The rearrangement uses TRBV7-3 and TRBJ2-7, with a tentative D call TRBD1 (5 bases). This CDR3 has 14 amino acids. The germline V gene has CDR1 SGHTA and CDR2 FQGTGA. Between the trimmed V and J ends, which lost 5 bases and 3 bases, there was a span of 14 bases. CDR3 protein: CASSAQGKDYEQYF. CDR3 nucleotide sequence: TGTGCCAGCAGCGCCCAGGGAAAGGACTACGAGCAGTACTTC.

The chain uses TRBV7-9 and TRBJ2-7; no clear D gene. V lost 3 bases to trimming and J lost 5 bases, with 8 bases between them. This CDR3 spans 12 amino acids. Germline CDR1 and CDR2: SEHNR and FQNEAQ (reference sequence). The CDR3 DNA reads as TGTGCCAGCAGCTTCACCCACAACGAGCAGTACTTC. Its protein is CASSFTHNEQYF.

This clone was recorded once. CDR3 region: CASSSDLMVRNEQYF. The CDR3 DNA is TGTGCCAGCAGTTCCGACTTAATGGTTAGGAACGAGCAGTACTTC. V usage is TRBV28 and J usage is TRBJ2-7; unclear D gene. CDR3 size: 15 residues. Germline CDR1 MDHEN, CDR2 SYDVKM. Trimming shortened V by 4 bases and J by 5 bases, and 18 bases separated the two germline ends.

This clone was found once. The chain combines TRBV7-6 with TRBJ2-1; D is unclear. The CDR3 has 13 residues. Trimming left V 0 bases short and J 6 bases short, with 6 bases between. Germline CDR1 and CDR2: SGHVS and FNYEAQ. CDR3 loop: CASSLAQSNEQFF. The CDR3 DNA reads TGTGCCAGCAGCTTAGCACAGTCCAATGAGCAGTTCTTC.

The J gene is TRBJ2-1, the V gene TRBV5-4, with 10 bases matching TRBD2. The CDR3 totals 16 residues. The junction had 8 bases not matched to a gene; V was cut back by 4 bases and J by 4 bases. Germline V lookup: CDR1 SGHNT, CDR2 YYREEE (reference sequence). Here the CDR3 reads CASSLRLAGLYNEQFF. The CDR3 coding sequence is TGTGCCAGCAGCCTCCGACTAGCGGGTCTATACAATGAGCAGTTCTTC.

In its sample, this clone was seen once. The gene calls are TRBV10-3 and TRBJ2-3, with 8 bases aligning to TRBD2. With V trimmed by 4 bases and J by 6 bases, 3 bases remained unmatched. The CDR3 consists of 13 residues. CDR1 ENHRY and CDR2 SYGVKD come from the germline V gene. In nucleotides, the CDR3 is TGTGCCATCAGTGCCGGGACTAGGGATACGCAGTATTTT. Residues: CAISAGTRDTQYF.

The J gene is TRBJ1-2, the V gene TRBV28; D ambiguous. Trimming shortened V by 3 bases and J by 4 bases, and 6 bases separated the two germline ends. This CDR3 spans 12 amino acids. CDR1 MDHEN and CDR2 SYDVKM come from the germline V gene. CDR3 nucleotides: TGTGCCAGCAGTTTCTATGGCTATGGCTACACCTTC. Protein product: CASSFYGYGYTF.